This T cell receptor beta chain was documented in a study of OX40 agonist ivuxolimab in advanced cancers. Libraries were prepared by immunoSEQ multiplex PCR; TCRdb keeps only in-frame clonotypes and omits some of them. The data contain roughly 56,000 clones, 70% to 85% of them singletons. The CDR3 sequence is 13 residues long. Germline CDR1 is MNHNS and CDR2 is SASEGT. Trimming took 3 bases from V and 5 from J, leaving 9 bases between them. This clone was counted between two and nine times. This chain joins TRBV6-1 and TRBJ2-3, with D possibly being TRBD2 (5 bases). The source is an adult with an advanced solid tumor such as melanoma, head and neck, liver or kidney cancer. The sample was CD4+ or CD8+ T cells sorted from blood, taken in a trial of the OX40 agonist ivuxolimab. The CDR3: CASSEDSEDTQYF. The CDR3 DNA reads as TGTGCCAGCAGTGAGGATAGCGAAGATACGCAGTATTTT.